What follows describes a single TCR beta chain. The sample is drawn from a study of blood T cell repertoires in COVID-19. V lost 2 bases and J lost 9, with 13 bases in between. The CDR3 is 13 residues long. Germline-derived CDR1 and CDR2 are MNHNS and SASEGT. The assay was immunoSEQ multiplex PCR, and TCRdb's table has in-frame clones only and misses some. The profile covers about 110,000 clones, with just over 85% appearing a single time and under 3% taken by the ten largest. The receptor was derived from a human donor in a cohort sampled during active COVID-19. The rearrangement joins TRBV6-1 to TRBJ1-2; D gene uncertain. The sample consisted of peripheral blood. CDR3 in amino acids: CASSEMRGIRYTF. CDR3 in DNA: TGTGCCAGCAGTGAAATGCGAGGGATCCGCTACACCTTC.